These T cell receptor beta chains were read from a single sample in a study of T cell repertoires in cytomegalovirus infection. In TCRdb, the reads were re-called with MiXCR into one record per CDR3 protein. The sample yields approximately 250,000 distinct CDR3 sequences, under 25% seen once. Sequenced input: CD8+ T cells from PBMCs. The receptor set was obtained from a human donor in good health (CMV status not recorded). Some clones in this sample may be carry-over from other donors' samples. Each CDR3 is given with its conserved first and last residue. The order of the fields is J gene, V gene, clone size, D gene, CDR3 protein, CDR3 DNA. The D gene is left open where the match is weak. Expanded clones are given a class, and other clones once, few, many or no size at all.

TRBJ1-5,TRBV27,NA,NA,CASSLSGFLNQPQHF,TGTGCCAGCAGTTTGTCAGGATTCCTCAATCAGCCCCAGCATTTT
TRBJ2-7,TRBV7-6,many,TRBD1,CASSVTGDRDYEQYF,TGTGCCAGCAGCGTTACCGGGGACAGGGACTACGAGCAGTACTTC
TRBJ2-2,TRBV12-3/TRBV12-4,NA,NA,CASSQTGPNTGELFF,TGTGCCAGCAGCCAAACAGGGCCGAACACCGGGGAGCTGTTTTTT
TRBJ2-5,TRBV15,few,TRBD2,CATSRALSGGLQETQYF,TGTGCCACCAGCAGAGCGCTTAGCGGGGGGCTCCAAGAGACCCAGTACTTC
TRBJ2-1,TRBV9,few,TRBD1,CASSVDRAGVNEQFF,TGTGCCAGCAGCGTTGACAGGGCTGGGGTCAATGAGCAGTTCTTC
TRBJ2-7,TRBV28,NA,NA,CASSPPPWTERDEQYF,TGTGCCAGCAGTCCCCCCCCTTGGACAGAGCGCGACGAGCAGTACTTC
TRBJ1-2,TRBV7-9,few,NA,CASSFPGKLNGYTF,TGTGCCAGCAGCTTCCCGGGGAAACTGAATGGCTACACCTTC
TRBJ2-7,TRBV20-1,few,TRBD1,CSAQYRDREDEQYF,TGCAGTGCTCAGTACCGGGACAGGGAAGACGAGCAGTACTTC
TRBJ2-1,TRBV20-1,NA,NA,CSARQGSSYNEQFF,TGCAGTGCTAGGCAGGGGAGCTCCTACAATGAGCAGTTCTTC
TRBJ1-5,TRBV6-1,NA,TRBD1,CASTGQGASNQPQHF,TGTGCCAGCACCGGACAGGGGGCCAGCAATCAGCCCCAGCATTTT
TRBJ2-1,TRBV7-6,many,NA,CASSQTGVAYNEQFF,TGTGCCAGCAGCCAGACCGGGGTTGCCTACAATGAGCAGTTCTTC
TRBJ2-3,TRBV2,NA,TRBD2,CASRGGTSSPGDTQYF,TGTGCCAGCAGGGGCGGGACTAGCTCCCCGGGGGATACGCAGTATTTT
TRBJ1-5,TRBV5-1,NA,NA,CASSLESSNQPQHF,TGCGCCAGCAGCTTGGAATCCAGCAATCAGCCCCAGCATTTT
TRBJ1-2,TRBV12-3/TRBV12-4,NA,NA,CASSLTAGGAANYGYTF,TGTGCCAGCAGTTTAACAGCGGGGGGGGCAGCGAACTATGGCTACACCTTC
TRBJ1-5,TRBV7-9,many,NA,CASSLGRGIDQPQHF,TGTGCCAGCAGCTTAGGTCGTGGCATAGATCAGCCCCAGCATTTT
TRBJ2-3,TRBV29-1,few,TRBD2,CSVTSGGIADTQYF,TGCAGCGTAACTAGCGGGGGGATTGCAGATACGCAGTATTTT
TRBJ2-5,TRBV12-3/TRBV12-4,many,TRBD2,CASSFSGETQYF,TGTGCCAGCAGTTTTAGCGGGGAGACCCAGTACTTC
TRBJ2-5,TRBV7-8,many,TRBD2,CASSLGTSYQETQYF,TGTGCCAGCAGCTTAGGGACTAGCTATCAAGAGACCCAGTACTTC
TRBJ1-1,TRBV29-1,many,NA,CSVYFFLPEAFF,TGCAGCGTTTACTTTTTCCTCCCTGAAGCTTTCTTT
TRBJ1-1,TRBV7-6,NA,NA,CASSLERGTEAFF,TGTGCCAGCAGCTTAGAAAGGGGCACTGAAGCTTTCTTT
TRBJ2-1,TRBV20-1,NA,TRBD2,CSALGSGGGNEQFF,TGCAGTGCTCTCGGAAGCGGGGGAGGGAATGAGCAGTTCTTC
TRBJ1-5,TRBV27,NA,TRBD1,CASSYNRGQPQHF,TGTGCCAGCAGTTATAACAGGGGTCAGCCCCAGCATTTT
TRBJ2-3,TRBV7-8,NA,TRBD1,CASSPHRGQAPDTQYF,TGTGCCAGCAGCCCTCACAGGGGCCAAGCCCCAGATACGCAGTATTTT
TRBJ2-1,TRBV11-2,NA,NA,CASSFGRGSYNEQFF,TGTGCCAGCAGCTTTGGGCGTGGCTCCTACAATGAGCAGTTCTTC
TRBJ1-5,TRBV12-3/TRBV12-4,few,TRBD1,CASSLYRGVGQPQHF,TGTGCCAGCAGTTTGTACAGGGGAGTAGGCCAGCCCCAGCATTTT
TRBJ2-1,TRBV7-8,many,NA,CASSLEGTGSYNEQFF,TGTGCCAGCAGCTTAGAGGGGACGGGCTCCTACAATGAGCAGTTCTTC
TRBJ2-1,TRBV12-3/TRBV12-4,many,NA,CASSTGSSYNEQFF,TGTGCCAGCAGCACAGGGAGCTCCTACAATGAGCAGTTCTTC
TRBJ2-1,TRBV4-1,many,TRBD1,CASSQTGSYNEQFF,TGCGCCAGCAGCCAGACAGGGTCCTACAATGAGCAGTTCTTC
TRBJ1-1,TRBV10-3,many,TRBD1,CAISKGTVGNTEAFF,TGTGCCATCAGTAAGGGGACAGTAGGGAACACTGAAGCTTTCTTT
TRBJ2-2,TRBV24-1,few,NA,CATRQGSTGELFF,TGTGCCACCAGACAGGGATCCACCGGGGAGCTGTTTTTT
TRBJ1-1,TRBV23-1,once,TRBD1,CASSAVRDRGRLGEAFF,TGCGCCAGCAGTGCAGTCCGGGACAGGGGGCGGTTGGGTGAAGCTTTCTTT
TRBJ2-7,TRBV6-2/TRBV6-3,NA,NA,CASSFDHPGLYEQYF,TGTGCCAGCAGTTTCGATCATCCGGGACTCTACGAGCAGTACTTC
TRBJ2-3,TRBV6-5,NA,NA,CASSYSPTGDTQYF,TGTGCCAGCAGTTACTCCCCGACCGGGGATACGCAGTATTTT
TRBJ2-5,TRBV2,few,TRBD1,CASARDSTQETQYF,TGTGCCAGCGCCAGGGACAGCACCCAAGAGACCCAGTACTTC
TRBJ2-7,TRBV3-1,NA,NA,CASSPDLSYEQYF,TGTGCCAGCAGCCCGGACTTATCCTACGAGCAGTACTTC
TRBJ2-1,TRBV11-1,NA,NA,CASSLRRDNNEQFF,TGTGCCAGCAGCTTACGAAGGGACAACAATGAGCAGTTCTTC
TRBJ1-1,TRBV25-1,few,NA,CASSPRRGNTEAFF,TGTGCCAGCAGTCCCCGTCGCGGGAACACTGAAGCTTTCTTT
TRBJ1-5,TRBV6-5,NA,NA,CASSTDDNQPQHF,TGTGCCAGCAGCACCGATGACAATCAGCCCCAGCATTTT
TRBJ2-3,TRBV14,few,NA,CASSPYRVGTDTQYF,TGTGCCAGCAGCCCCTACAGGGTCGGCACAGATACGCAGTATTTT
TRBJ2-3,TRBV10-3,many,NA,CAISDGGTQYF,TGTGCCATCAGTGATGGAGGTACGCAGTATTTT
TRBJ2-1,TRBV6-5,few,NA,CASSYSLLVNEQFF,TGTGCCAGCAGTTACTCCCTGCTAGTGAATGAGCAGTTCTTC
TRBJ1-1,TRBV6-2/TRBV6-3,many,TRBD1,CASSKTPRDRRTEAFF,TGTGCCAGCAGTAAGACTCCCCGGGACAGGCGGACTGAAGCTTTCTTT
TRBJ2-5,TRBV2,NA,TRBD2,CASSDSGGAAETQYF,TGTGCCAGCAGTGACAGCGGGGGGGCCGCAGAGACCCAGTACTTC
TRBJ1-4,TRBV7-9,many,NA,CASSFPLGTEATNEKLFF,TGTGCCAGCAGCTTCCCACTCGGCACGGAGGCAACTAATGAAAAACTGTTTTTT
TRBJ2-7,TRBV4-1,few,TRBD1,CASSQDPGQGTNYEQYF,TGCGCCAGCAGCCAAGATCCGGGACAGGGTACGAACTACGAGCAGTACTTC
TRBJ2-3,TRBV28,NA,NA,CASSRSSITDTQYF,TGTGCCAGCAGTAGATCGTCAATCACAGATACGCAGTATTTT
TRBJ2-3,TRBV30,few,TRBD1,CAWSMGQGTDTQYF,TGTGCCTGGAGTATGGGACAGGGCACAGATACGCAGTATTTT
TRBJ2-7,TRBV3-1,NA,TRBD2,CASSQPGLAGGPPSYEQYF,TGTGCCAGCAGCCAACCGGGACTAGCGGGGGGGCCCCCCTCCTACGAGCAGTACTTC
TRBJ2-3,TRBV7-2,NA,TRBD2,CASSPGGWPPPDTQYF,TGTGCCAGCAGCCCGGGGGGGTGGCCCCCCCCAGATACGCAGTATTTT
TRBJ2-3,TRBV11-2,many,TRBD2,CASSLVPGGVTSTDTQYF,TGTGCCAGCAGCTTAGTTCCGGGGGGGGTTACTAGCACAGATACGCAGTATTTT
TRBJ2-7,TRBV7-9,few,NA,CASSLASGDSYEQYF,TGTGCCAGCAGCTTAGCCTCAGGGGACTCCTACGAGCAGTACTTC
TRBJ2-3,TRBV4-2,few,NA,CASSPQGGSSTDTQYF,TGTGCCAGCAGCCCCCAGGGTGGATCTAGCACAGATACGCAGTATTTT